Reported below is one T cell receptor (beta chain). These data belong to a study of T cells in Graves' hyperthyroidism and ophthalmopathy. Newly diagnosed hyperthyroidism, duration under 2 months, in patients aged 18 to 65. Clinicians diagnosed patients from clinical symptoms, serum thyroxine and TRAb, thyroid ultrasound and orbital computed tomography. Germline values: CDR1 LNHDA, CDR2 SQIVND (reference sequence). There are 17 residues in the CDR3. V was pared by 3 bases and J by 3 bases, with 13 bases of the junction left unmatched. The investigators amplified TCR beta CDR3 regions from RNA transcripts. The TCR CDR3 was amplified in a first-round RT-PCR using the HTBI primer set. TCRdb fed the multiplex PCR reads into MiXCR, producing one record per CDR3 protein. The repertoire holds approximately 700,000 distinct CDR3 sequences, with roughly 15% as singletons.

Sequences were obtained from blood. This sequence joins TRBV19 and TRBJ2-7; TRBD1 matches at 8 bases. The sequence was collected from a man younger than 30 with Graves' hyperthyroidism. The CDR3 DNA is TGTGCCAGTAGTATTAAAGTGGGACAGGACCATCACTACGAGCAGTACTTC. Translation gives CASSIKVGQDHHYEQYF.